The 13 T cell receptor beta chains presented below share a single source sample, sequenced in a study of human T cells and chemical hapten exposure. Whole blood that had not been fractionated was the source of extracted total RNA. A single record per CDR3 protein comes from TCRdb applying MiXCR to the 5' RACE reads. The sample contains some 150,000 distinct CDR3 sequences, around 4% of which appear only once. These receptors all come from a female donor in good health.

There are many counts of this clonotype. V usage is TRBV18 and J usage is TRBJ1-5; 8 nucleotides line up with TRBD1. The CDR3 has 13 amino acids. The germline CDR1 and CDR2 sequences are KGHSH and LQKENI. With V trimmed by 5 bases and J by 6 bases, 3 bases remained unmatched. The chain's CDR3 is CASSSGGGQPQHF. Written as DNA, the CDR3 is TGTGCCAGCTCATCAGGGGGCGGTCAGCCCCAGCATTTT.

Comment on this clonotype: A much larger clone is a single base away; this may be a read error. The chain uses TRBV20-1 and TRBJ1-6; D might be TRBD1 (5 bases). Trimming pared 0 bases from V and 11 bases from J, leaving 17 bases between. The CDR3 has 15 residues. Germline assignment: CDR1 DFQATT and CDR2 SNEGSKA (reference sequence). The CDR3 nucleotides read TGCAGTGCTAGAGAAGAGCAGGGTTGGGGTGCACCCCTCCACTTT. The encoded protein is CSAREEQGWGAPLHF.

This clonotype has ten or more counts. The V gene is TRBV9, the J gene TRBJ1-2, with D possibly matching TRBD1 (5 bases). Germline-derived CDR1 and CDR2 are SGDLS and YYNGEE. The CDR3 is 16 amino acids. V shed 4 bases and J shed 2 bases, with 18 bases lying between them. The CDR3 protein is CASSHTVAGRNYGYTF. In nucleotides, the CDR3 is TGTGCCAGCAGCCACACCGTGGCAGGGAGGAACTATGGCTACACCTTC.

This clonotype appeared many times. The chain has TRBV29-1 and TRBJ2-3; perhaps TRBD1 as D (5 bases). The CDR3 totals 18 residues. Trimming pared 3 bases from V and 3 bases from J, leaving 25 bases between. The germline CDR1 and CDR2 sequences are SQVTM and ANQGSEA. The CDR3 spells CSVDSRVGYKQKTDTQYF. CDR3 sequence (DNA): TGCAGCGTTGACAGCAGGGTGGGGTACAAGCAAAAGACAGATACGCAGTATTTT.

This clonotype was seen many times. The genes are TRBV15 and TRBJ1-1, with D possibly matching TRBD1 (5 bases). This CDR3 contains 16 residues. CDR1 is LNHNV and CDR2 is YYDKDF in the germline V gene (reference sequence). With 1 base removed from V and 1 base from J, the gap between germline ends came to 13 bases. DNA of the CDR3: TGTGCCACCAGCAGAGTCTTTGTCAGGGCGAACACTGAAGCTTTCTTT. Translation gives CATSRVFVRANTEAFF.

A remark on this clonotype: It may be a read error: a sequence one base away is much more abundant. This chain uses TRBV14 with TRBJ1-2; TRBD1 matches at 9 bases. Germline CDR1 is SGHDN and CDR2 is FVKESK. V trimming: 5 bases; J trimming: 8 bases; junction bases outside the gene matches: 6. The CDR3 is 13 residues long. For the CDR3, the DNA is TGTGCCAGCAGCTGCACAGGGGGCGTCGGCTACACCTTC. It yields the protein CASSCTGGVGYTF.

The sample holds many counts of this clonotype. This chain uses TRBV7-6 with TRBJ1-4, with D perhaps TRBD1 (6 bases). V was trimmed by 3 bases and J by 7 bases, leaving 9 bases between them. The CDR3 is made up of 13 amino acids. Germline lookup yields CDR1 SGHVS and CDR2 FNYEAQ. CDR3 region: CASSFRGAEKLFF. CDR3 in DNA: TGTGCCAGCAGCTTCCGGGGGGCTGAAAAACTGTTTTTT. Full variable domain (remainder filled in from reference TRBV7-6 and TRBJ1-4): GAGVSQSPRYKVTKRGQDVALRCDPISGHVSLYWYRQALGQGPEFLTYFNYEAQQDKSGLPNDRFSAERPEGSISTLTIQRTEQRDSAMYRCASSFRGAEKLFFGSGTQLSVL.

This clonotype was seen repeatedly, ten times or more. V is TRBV27 and J is TRBJ2-2, with 10 bases that match TRBD2. This CDR3 comprises 16 residues. V dropped 3 bases and J dropped 4; count of bases not matched to a gene: 5. Germline V gives CDR1 MNHEY, CDR2 SMNVEV (reference sequence). For the CDR3, the DNA is TGTGCCAGCAGTTTCTGGTCTAGCGGGGGCACCGGGGAGCTGTTTTTT. This codes for CASSFWSSGGTGELFF.

In its sample, this clonotype was seen many times. The J gene is TRBJ1-1, the V gene TRBV5-1, with D perhaps matching TRBD1 (6 bases). Looked up from germline, CDR1 is SGHRS and CDR2 is YFSETQ. Trimming took 3 bases from V and 5 from J, leaving 14 bases between them. The CDR3 spans 14 residues. The CDR3 DNA is TGCGCCAGCAGCTCGTCACAGGGTTGGACTGAAGCTTTCTTT. Protein product: CASSSSQGWTEAFF. Full variable domain (remainder filled in from reference TRBV5-1 and TRBJ1-1): KAGVTQTPRYLIKTRGQQVTLSCSPISGHRSVSWYQQTPGQGLQFLFEYFSETQRNKGNFPGRFSGRQFSNSRSEMNVSTLELGDSALYLCASSSSQGWTEAFFGQGTRLTVV.

This sequence joins TRBV11-3 and TRBJ2-3; 15 bases fit TRBD2. This CDR3 is 20 amino acids long. Per germline, CDR1 SGHNT and CDR2 YENEEA. The J segment lost 3 bases and the V segment lost 5 bases, leaving 15 bases of the junction unmatched. CDR3 region: CASSAGTSGGLRCGTDTQYF. DNA for the CDR3: TGTGCCAGCAGCGCCGGGACTAGCGGGGGGCTACGATGTGGTACAGATACGCAGTATTTT.

Many counts were recorded for this clonotype. The genes are TRBV10-3 and TRBJ2-3, with TRBD2 as a possible D gene (6 bases). This CDR3 has 15 residues. With 2 bases removed from V and 6 bases from J, the gap between germline ends came to 15 bases. CDR1 is ENHRY and CDR2 is SYGVKD in the germline V gene. The CDR3 loop reads CAISERDSYADTQYF. DNA of the CDR3: TGTGCCATCAGTGAGCGGGACTCCTATGCGGATACGCAGTATTTT.

This clonotype was seen ten or more times. This chain links TRBV30 with TRBJ2-6; 8 positions agree with TRBD1. Germline V gene lookup returns CDR1 GTSNPN and CDR2 SVGIG (reference sequence). Trimming took 4 bases from V and 4 from J; bases not matched to a gene: 3. This CDR3 is built from 14 residues. In DNA form, the CDR3 reads TGTGCCTGGACAGGGGGCCGAGGGGCCAACGTCCTGACTTTC. Translation: CAWTGGRGANVLTF.

The chain combines TRBV13 with TRBJ2-3; 7 positions match TRBD2. This CDR3 contains 14 residues. The V and J ends lost 5 bases and 4 bases, in that order; junction bases with no gene match: 6. From germline, CDR1 is PRHDT and CDR2 FYEKMQ (reference sequence). The CDR3 DNA reads TGTGCCAGCAGCCTGGGAGGGAGAGCAGATACGCAGTATTTT. It is translated as CASSLGGRADTQYF.